A single sample gave rise to the 25 T cell receptor beta chains below, sequenced in a study of identical twins. TCRdb re-called the 5' RACE reads through MiXCR, storing one row per CDR3 protein. Of 500,000 to 600,000 distinct CDR3 sequences in the sample, roughly a fifth were seen once. These data also featured in a second study, about T cells expressing NK-cell markers.

The sequencing sample was made of CD4+ T cells sorted from blood. These receptors were taken from a young woman in good health.

V and J are TRBV6-1 and TRBJ2-5, with 7 positions matching TRBD2. The CDR3 runs to 15 residues. In germline, CDR1 is MNHNS, CDR2 SASEGT. J was trimmed by 5 bases and V by 5 bases; bases with no gene match: 11. The CDR3 nucleotides read TGTGCCAGCAGTAAACTGACTAGCACGAGGGAGACCCAGTACTTC. It encodes CASSKLTSTRETQYF.

The chain joins TRBV20-1 to TRBJ2-5; perhaps TRBD2 as D (6 bases). In germline, CDR1 is DFQATT, CDR2 SNEGSKA (reference sequence). This CDR3 contains 13 residues. Trimming stripped 3 bases from V and 0 bases from J, with 8 bases between. CDR3: CSASGGDQETQYF. CDR3 nucleotide sequence: TGCAGTGCTAGCGGAGGGGACCAAGAGACCCAGTACTTC.

The chain is built from TRBV5-1 and TRBJ2-1; 11 bases line up with TRBD2. This CDR3 has 18 residues. With 0 bases clipped from V and 6 bases from J, the junction kept 11 bases outside the gene matches. Germline V gene data show CDR1 as SGHRS and CDR2 as YFSETQ. Here the CDR3 DNA reads TGCGCCAGCAGCTTGGGACCGAGGGGTAGCGGGGGGGCCAATGAGCAGTTCTTC. As protein: CASSLGPRGSGGANEQFF.

The chain uses TRBV11-2 and TRBJ2-1; 8 bases are shared with TRBD1. The CDR3 sequence is 17 residues long. Germline V gene sequence: CDR1 SGHAT, CDR2 FQNNGV. Unmatched junction bases numbered 11, after V lost 3 bases and J lost 4 bases. The chain's CDR3 is CASSFFLGTGGYNEQFF. DNA for the CDR3: TGTGCCAGCAGCTTTTTTCTTGGGACAGGCGGTTACAATGAGCAGTTCTTC.

The table lists this clonotype with a few counts. The chain joins TRBV20-1 to TRBJ1-2, with D possibly being TRBD1 (6 bases). The V end lost 6 bases, the J end lost 3 bases, and 20 bases lay between the germline ends. Looked up from germline, CDR1 is DFQATT and CDR2 is SNEGSKA (reference sequence). The CDR3 extends over 15 amino acids. The CDR3 loop reads CSASPLTGNDYGYTF. In nucleotides, the CDR3 is TGCAGTGCCAGCCCTCTAACAGGGAATGACTATGGCTACACCTTC.

This rearrangement joins TRBV6-5 to TRBJ2-7, with 11 bases matching TRBD1. This CDR3 spans 16 amino acids. Trimming removed 2 bases from V and 2 bases from J; junction bases left unmatched: 5. In germline, CDR1 is MNHEY, CDR2 SVGAGI. The CDR3 sequence is CASSYSTGQGAYEQYF. The CDR3 DNA sequence: TGTGCCAGCAGTTACAGTACGGGACAGGGGGCCTACGAGCAGTACTTC.

Only a few counts were recorded for this clonotype. The V and J genes are TRBV20-1 and TRBJ1-4; D unresolved. The V and J ends lost 5 bases and 8 bases respectively, with 12 bases between them. The length of the CDR3 is 12 residues. CDR1 and CDR2 from the germline V gene are DFQATT and SNEGSKA (reference sequence). CDR3 amino acids: CSASLGGEKLFF. CDR3 nucleotides: TGCAGTGCTTCACTAGGTGGAGAAAAACTGTTTTTT.

This clonotype was counted ten times or more. The V call is TRBV5-6, the J call TRBJ2-3; unclear D gene. V lost 0 bases and J 5 bases, leaving 7 bases between the germline ends. The CDR3 totals 13 residues. Germline CDR1 is SGHDT and CDR2 is YYEEEE. As DNA, the CDR3 is TGTGCCAGCAGCTTGGAGGACCGAGATACGCAGTATTTT. Translating gives CASSLEDRDTQYF.

This chain connects TRBV7-7 to TRBJ2-3; TRBD2 aligns across 8 bases. Trimming took 1 base from V and 4 from J; bases not matched to a gene: 7. The CDR3 is 16 residues long. Germline V lookup: CDR1 SSHAT, CDR2 FNYEAQ (reference sequence). The CDR3 sequence: CASSLGAGVSADTQYF. DNA for the CDR3: TGTGCCAGCAGCTTAGGAGCGGGAGTCAGTGCAGATACGCAGTATTTT. Drawing the rest from reference TRBV7-7 and TRBJ2-3, the complete variable domain is GAGVSQSPRYKVTKRGQDVTLRCDPISSHATLYWYQQALGQGPEFLTYFNYEAQPDKSGLPSDRFSAERPEGSISTLTIQRTEQRDSAMYRCASSLGAGVSADTQYFGPGTRLTVL.

V usage is TRBV7-9 and J usage is TRBJ1-2; D gene unclear. The CDR3 has 14 amino acids. Germline assignment: CDR1 SEHNR and CDR2 FQNEAQ (reference sequence). Trimming removed 8 bases from V and 5 bases from J, with 18 bases in between. As DNA, the CDR3 is TGTGCCAGCGTTGGGAACTCCCGTATTTATGGCTACACCTTC. Amino acid sequence: CASVGNSRIYGYTF.

The V gene is TRBV16, the J gene TRBJ1-1, with D hard to call. The germline gives CDR1 KGHSY, CDR2 FQNENV. V was pared by 1 base and J by 8 bases, with 5 bases between. The CDR3 extends over 11 amino acids. CDR3 DNA sequence: TGTGCCAGCAGCCAATACCTGGAAGCTTTCTTT. Amino acid sequence: CASSQYLEAFF.

This clonotype was recorded a few times. Here the CDR3 reads CASSLGPIYSGGVPRLQETQYF. Here the CDR3 DNA reads TGTGCCAGCAGCTTAGGCCCTATTTATTCAGGGGGGGTCCCACGACTACAAGAGACCCAGTACTTC. This rearrangement joins TRBV11-3 to TRBJ2-5; D is perhaps TRBD1 or TRBD2 (7 bases each). This CDR3 comprises 22 residues. Trimming stripped 1 base from V and 2 bases from J, with 32 bases between. Germline V gene lookup returns CDR1 SGHNT and CDR2 YENEEA.

This clonotype has only a few counts. The chain joins TRBV6-1 to TRBJ1-4; perhaps TRBD1 as D (5 bases). CDR3 length: 15 residues. Looked up from germline, CDR1 is MNHNS and CDR2 is SASEGT. Trimming took off 6 bases at V and 5 bases at J, with 16 bases between the two ends. Written as DNA, the CDR3 is TGTGCCAGCAGCCCCGGGGGGGGTACGAATGAAAAACTGTTTTTT. Protein: CASSPGGGTNEKLFF.

The CDR3 sequence is CSARRVGSAGNIQYF. The CDR3 DNA follows: TGCAGTGCTAGGAGGGTGGGTAGCGCGGGAAACATTCAGTACTTC. V and J are TRBV20-1 and TRBJ2-4, with a possible D match to TRBD2 (5 bases). V lost 3 bases to trimming and J lost 6 bases, with 18 bases between them. The length of the CDR3 is 15 residues. Germline CDR1 and CDR2: DFQATT and SNEGSKA (reference sequence).

The table lists this clonotype with many counts. V is TRBV18 and J is TRBJ2-7; D perhaps matches TRBD2 (6 bases). Trimming removed 3 bases at V and 5 bases at J, with 11 bases between. Germline CDR1 reads KGHSH; CDR2 reads LQKENI. The CDR3 consists of 13 residues. The CDR3 reads CASSPTPGDEQYF. In DNA form, the CDR3 reads TGTGCCAGCTCACCGACCCCGGGGGACGAGCAGTACTTC.

This clonotype was observed a few times. The CDR3 here is CASRQEQNTGELFF. The CDR3 DNA reads TGTGCCAGCAGACAAGAGCAGAACACCGGGGAGCTGTTTTTT. This sequence joins TRBV7-9 and TRBJ2-2; D gene unclear. Between the trimmed V and J ends, which lost 6 bases and 1 base, there was a span of 9 bases. CDR1 is SEHNR and CDR2 is FQNEAQ in the germline V gene (reference sequence). The CDR3 extends over 14 amino acids.

This clonotype was counted a single time. V usage is TRBV3-1 and J usage is TRBJ2-5, with D perhaps matching TRBD2 (5 bases). This CDR3 is built from 13 residues. Germline CDR1 LGHDT, CDR2 YNNKEL (reference sequence). V gave up 4 bases and J gave up 1 base, with 7 bases separating them. The DNA for the CDR3 is TGTGCCAGCAGCCGACTACTCCAAGAGACCCAGTACTTC. Protein product: CASSRLLQETQYF.

The chain couples TRBV7-3 to TRBJ2-1; D may be TRBD2 (5 bases). V was trimmed by 2 bases and J by 4 bases, leaving 12 bases between them. CDR3 length: 15 residues. Germline V gives CDR1 SGHTA, CDR2 FQGTGA. CDR3 sequence: CASSLGRADYNEQFF. CDR3 in DNA: TGTGCCAGCAGCTTAGGGCGGGCGGATTACAATGAGCAGTTCTTC.

This clonotype was seen ten or more times. The chain carries TRBV20-1 and TRBJ2-5; D may be TRBD1 (6 bases). Germline loops: CDR1 DFQATT, CDR2 SNEGSKA (reference sequence). CDR3 length: 12 residues. V was shortened by 3 bases and J by 5 bases, with 10 bases between the two germline ends. In nucleotides, the CDR3 is TGCAGTGCTAGGGGGGCCCGGGAGACCCAGTACTTC. Protein: CSARGARETQYF.

The V gene is TRBV5-6, the J gene TRBJ1-5; TRBD1 matches 7 bases. In germline, CDR1 is SGHDT, CDR2 YYEEEE. The length of the CDR3 is 16 residues. Trimming at V came to 4 bases and at J to 3 bases, leaving 10 bases not matched to a gene. The CDR3 is CASSTSRDSYNQPQHF. As DNA, the CDR3 is TGTGCCAGCAGCACCTCCCGGGACAGCTACAATCAGCCCCAGCATTTT.

The rearrangement joins TRBV4-3 to TRBJ2-1; 7 bases map to TRBD2. V lost 0 bases to trimming and J lost 4 bases; unmatched junction nucleotides: 6. CDR3 length: 16 residues. The germline gives CDR1 LGHNA, CDR2 YSLEER. As DNA, the CDR3 is TGCGCCAGCAGCCAAGATATCCGCGGGGGTTACAATGAGCAGTTCTTC. Translation gives CASSQDIRGGYNEQFF.

In the case of this clonotype: The junction departs from the called germline gene at one end, perhaps through a read error. V is TRBV29-1 and J is TRBJ1-1; tentatively, D is TRBD1 (5 bases). Germline CDR1 and CDR2: SQVTM and ANQGSEA. CDR3 size: 14 residues. CDR3 region: CSVQDLRGVGEAFF. CDR3 bases: TGCAGCGTTCAAGATCTGAGAGGGGTGGGTGAAGCTTTCTTT.

The chain carries TRBV20-1 and TRBJ2-2; 10 nucleotides align to TRBD2. CDR1 is DFQATT, CDR2 SNEGSKA, per germline (reference sequence). The CDR3 has 18 amino acids. With V trimmed by 3 bases and J by 3 bases, 13 bases remained unmatched. CDR3 in amino acids: CSASPSGTSVSYTGELFF. The CDR3 bases are TGCAGTGCTAGCCCCTCCGGGACTAGCGTGTCGTACACCGGGGAGCTGTTTTTT.

This chain uses TRBV7-2 with TRBJ1-1; possible D gene TRBD1, 6 bases. Trimming took 1 base from V and 4 from J, leaving 10 bases between them. Germline CDR1 and CDR2: SGHTA and FQGNSA. CDR3 length: 14 amino acids. The CDR3: CASSLVAQGTEAFF. The CDR3 region has the DNA TGTGCCAGCAGCTTAGTTGCACAGGGCACTGAAGCTTTCTTT.

This clonotype came up many times. The chain links TRBV10-1 to TRBJ2-4, with D perhaps TRBD2 (5 bases). This CDR3 is 13 amino acids long. V was pared by 2 bases and J by 5 bases, with 7 bases between. The germline V gene encodes CDR1 WNHNN and CDR2 SYGVQD (reference sequence). CDR3 sequence (DNA): TGCGCCAGCAGTGAGGACGGGGAAAACATTCAGTACTTC. Its translation is CASSEDGENIQYF.